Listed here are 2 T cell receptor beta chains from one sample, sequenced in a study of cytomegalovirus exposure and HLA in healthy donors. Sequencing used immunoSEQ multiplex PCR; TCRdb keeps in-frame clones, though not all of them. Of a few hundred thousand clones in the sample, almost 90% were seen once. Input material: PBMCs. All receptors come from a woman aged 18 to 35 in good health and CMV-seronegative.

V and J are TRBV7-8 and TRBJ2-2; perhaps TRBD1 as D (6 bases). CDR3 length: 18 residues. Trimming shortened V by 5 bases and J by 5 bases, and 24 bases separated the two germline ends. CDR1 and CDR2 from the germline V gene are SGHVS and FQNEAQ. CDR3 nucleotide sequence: TGTGCCAGCAGCGCCGGGACAATTTCCGGGACATCAACCGGGGAGCTGTTTTTT. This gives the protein CASSAGTISGTSTGELFF. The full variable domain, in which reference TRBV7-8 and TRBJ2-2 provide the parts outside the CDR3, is GAGVSQSPRYKVAKRGQDVALRCDPISGHVSLFWYQQALGQGPEFLTYFQNEAQLDKSGLPSDRFFAERPEGSVSTLKIQRTQQEDSAVYLCASSAGTISGTSTGELFFGEGSRLTVL.

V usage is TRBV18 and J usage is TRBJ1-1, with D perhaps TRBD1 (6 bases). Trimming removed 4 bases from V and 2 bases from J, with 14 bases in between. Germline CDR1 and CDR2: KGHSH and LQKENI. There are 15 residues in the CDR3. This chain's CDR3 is CASSRGQLLNTEAFF. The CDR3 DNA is TGTGCCAGCTCACGCGGACAGCTCCTAAACACTGAAGCTTTCTTT.